These 16 T cell receptor beta chains came from one sample sequenced in a study of blood T cells in healthy people across ages (dated by TCRdb to the mid-2010s). The library was prepared using 5' RACE. Sequencer: Illumina HiSeq 2500. The second PCR ran for roughly 7 to 12 cycles and used a J-beta primer mix along with a sample-barcoded 5' primer. TCRdb reprocessing: public reads trimmed at Q25 with fastp, clones called with MiXCR, in-frame beta chains kept. Rows with one shared CDR3 protein collapse into an entry with the most common genes and DNA. In this sample the table shows 1.2 million to 1.5 million distinct CDR3 sequences, approximately 42% of which occur a single time. 6.5% to 10% of the sample is held by the ten biggest clonotypes. The sequencing sample was made of blood. The receptors stem from a woman under 30 in good health.

CDR3: CASSLVLAGSPYEQYF. CDR3 DNA sequence: TGTGCCAGCAGCTTAGTACTGGCGGGTTCCCCCTACGAGCAGTACTTC. The rearrangement links TRBV7-9 to TRBJ2-4; tentatively, D is TRBD2 (5 bases). The closer fit of TRBJ2-7 to the DNA end suggests the J call may be wrong. This CDR3 spans 16 amino acids. Germline assignment: CDR1 SEHNR and CDR2 FQNEAQ (reference sequence).

This clonotype has a handful of counts. The chain combines TRBV12-3 or TRBV12-4 with TRBJ1-1, with 7 bases that match TRBD1. V lost 10 bases to trimming and J lost 5 bases; unmatched junction nucleotides: 4. The CDR3 totals 11 residues. In DNA, the CDR3 is TGTGCCACCCAGGGGGGTACTGAAGCTTTCTTT. Protein sequence: CATQGGTEAFF.

This chain uses TRBV18 with TRBJ2-7; D is undetermined. This CDR3 has 14 residues. V was clipped by 0 bases and J by 3 bases, with 9 bases between them. Germline V lookup: CDR1 KGHSH, CDR2 LQKENI. The CDR3 DNA sequence: TGTGCCAGCTCACCACCAATCGACATCTACGAGCAGTACTTC. This gives the protein CASSPPIDIYEQYF.

This chain joins TRBV7-3 and TRBJ2-1; no firm D call. This CDR3 has 13 amino acids. V lost 1 base and J lost 5, with 6 bases in between. Germline values: CDR1 SGHTA, CDR2 FQGTGA. The chain's CDR3 is CASSLSPDNEQFF. The CDR3 DNA sequence: TGTGCCAGCAGCTTAAGCCCAGACAATGAGCAGTTCTTC.

The chain uses TRBV28 and TRBJ1-1, with D possibly being TRBD1 (6 bases). Trimming took off 7 bases at V and 10 bases at J, with 22 bases between the two ends. This CDR3 is 14 amino acids long. Germline CDR1 MDHEN, CDR2 SYDVKM. The CDR3, as DNA: TGTGCCAGCAAGGACCGCCTCACAGGGTCCCTAGCTTTCTTT. Amino acid sequence: CASKDRLTGSLAFF.

The chain carries TRBV20-1 and TRBJ1-1; perhaps TRBD1 as D (5 bases). Germline V gene sequence: CDR1 DFQATT, CDR2 SNEGSKA (reference sequence). The ends were cut back, 3 bases at V and 8 bases at J, with 19 bases in the middle. The CDR3 loop spans 14 amino acids. The CDR3, as DNA: TGCAGTGCTAGGGGGACTGCGGGAAGCGAGGAAGCTTTCTTT. It encodes CSARGTAGSEEAFF.

This clonotype was observed a few times. The chain combines TRBV4-2 with TRBJ2-1; the match to TRBD2 covers 13 bases. Looked up from germline, CDR1 is LGHNA and CDR2 is YNFKEQ. The ends lost 1 base at V and 9 bases at J; junction bases unmatched: 9. There are 17 residues in the CDR3. This CDR3 reads CASSQAPLLAGGVEQFF. CDR3 DNA sequence: TGTGCCAGCAGCCAAGCCCCCTTACTAGCGGGAGGGGTTGAGCAGTTCTTC.

The chain joins TRBV20-1 to TRBJ2-1; D is unresolved. In germline, CDR1 is DFQATT, CDR2 SNEGSKA (reference sequence). V was cut by 0 bases and J by 0 bases, with 9 bases left in between. The CDR3 extends over 15 amino acids. CDR3 DNA: TGCAGTGCTAGAGATCGGGCTAGCTCCTACAATGAGCAGTTCTTC. Its translation: CSARDRASSYNEQFF.

The chain combines TRBV15 with TRBJ2-7; D not resolved. Per the germline V gene, CDR1 is LNHNV and CDR2 is YYDKDF (reference sequence). The CDR3 is made up of 15 amino acids. V was trimmed by 8 bases and J by 0 bases, leaving 17 bases between them. CDR3 protein: CATEGKGPSSYEQYF. CDR3 sequence (DNA): TGTGCCACCGAAGGGAAGGGCCCCAGCTCCTACGAGCAGTACTTC.

The V and J genes are TRBV7-9 and TRBJ1-2, with a possible D match to TRBD1 (5 bases). The V gene's germline CDR1 is SEHNR and CDR2 FQNEAQ (reference sequence). The CDR3 contains 14 residues. The ends were cut back, 1 base at V and 4 bases at J, with 10 bases in the middle. The CDR3: CASSLDGTGYGYTF. The CDR3 DNA reads as TGTGCCAGCAGCTTAGATGGGACGGGCTATGGCTACACCTTC.

In its sample, this clonotype was seen once. The V gene is TRBV27, the J gene TRBJ2-1; 10 bases fit TRBD2. This CDR3 has 16 residues. The J segment lost 4 bases and the V segment lost 5 bases, leaving 8 bases of the junction unmatched. CDR1 is MNHEY and CDR2 is SMNVEV in the germline V gene (reference sequence). The CDR3 coding sequence is TGTGCCAGCAGTCGTATGGGACTAGCGCATTACAATGAGCAGTTCTTC. Encoded protein: CASSRMGLAHYNEQFF.

The V and J genes are TRBV2 and TRBJ1-4; tentatively, D is TRBD1 (5 bases). Per germline, CDR1 SNHLY and CDR2 FYNNEI. V was cut by 6 bases and J by 0 bases, with 17 bases left in between. The CDR3 totals 17 residues. The DNA of the CDR3 is TGTGCCAGCAGGGAACCAACCGACAGAGCAACTAATGAAAAACTGTTTTTT. This codes for CASREPTDRATNEKLFF.

J is TRBJ2-1 and V is TRBV4-1; 14 bases are shared with TRBD2. There are 14 residues in the CDR3. In germline, CDR1 is MGHRA, CDR2 YSYEKL. V gave up 0 bases and J gave up 12 bases; unmatched junction bases: 1. CDR3 in DNA: TGCGCCAGCAGCCAAGACGGACTAGCGGGAGGGCAGTTCTTC. The encoded protein is CASSQDGLAGGQFF.

The V and J genes are TRBV10-3 and TRBJ1-5; 7 bases align to TRBD1. CDR1 and CDR2 (germline): ENHRY, SYGVKD. The length of the CDR3 is 14 residues. V lost 8 bases to trimming and J lost 1 base; unmatched junction nucleotides: 5. This chain's CDR3 is CAIRQGDSNQPQHF. Written as DNA, the CDR3 is TGTGCCATCCGACAGGGTGACAGCAATCAGCCCCAGCATTTT.

This clonotype has just a few counts. The rearrangement uses TRBV7-2 and TRBJ1-2; 7 positions match TRBD1. CDR1 is SGHTA, CDR2 FQGNSA, per germline. The CDR3 runs 15 residues. The trim removed 2 bases at V and 8 bases at J, leaving 11 bases unmatched. The DNA of the CDR3 is TGTGCCAGCAGCTTAAATGGAGGGGGCGAGGGAGGCTACACCTTC. As protein: CASSLNGGGEGGYTF.

This clonotype was observed a few times. The chain links TRBV18 to TRBJ2-7; D gene uncertain. Trimming left V 10 bases short and J 0 bases short, with 16 bases between. This CDR3 has 14 residues. In germline, CDR1 is KGHSH, CDR2 LQKENI. The CDR3 DNA reads as TGTGCCACCGCAAGCAGCGAAAACTCCTACGAGCAGTACTTC. Translated, it gives CATASSENSYEQYF.